This is a list of T cell receptor beta chains from one sample in a study of response to subunit inactivated influenza vaccine. Each CDR3 protein is one row after TCRdb ran MiXCR on the RT-PCR reads. The repertoire includes 650,000 to 800,000 distinct CDR3 sequences, approximately 15% of them detected once, and around 7.3% sits in the top ten. The material was PBMCs from blood, obtained about 14 days before vaccination. All receptors come from a man aged 50-59 years who received an inactivated influenza vaccine. Each CDR3 is given with its conserved first and last residue.

TRBV7-2	CASSRDRNQPQHF
TRBV7-2	CASSLVWGAIRETQYF
TRBV5-5	CASSLPRGALNTGELFF
TRBV2	CASSGNGPYGYTF
TRBV5-4	CASSLEPYQETQYF
TRBV6-1	CASRQTGGNSYEQYF
TRBV5-1	CASSQGQAGANVLTF
TRBV7-2	CASSLGYRGTYEQYF
TRBV9	CASSGRDRVSDTQYF
TRBV30	CAFSSGLQETQYF
TRBV7-9	CASSSWGRQGGYEQYF
TRBV7-8	CASSLFLAGGSHEQYF
TRBV7-3	CASSPGLAGEEWFF
TRBV28	CASSSVAGARNEQFF
TRBV12-3/TRBV12-4	CASSLSTSHEQYF
TRBV6-1	CASRPGDHYEQYF
TRBV20-1	CSAPQGGGTDTQYF
TRBV29-1	CSVARRTNTEAFF
TRBV6-2/TRBV6-3	CASSYSVQGTLVSGANVLTF
TRBV20-1	CSARTGFGREKAFF
TRBV27	CASSFSTGVGGELFF
TRBV7-2	CASSRGWINEKLFF
TRBV29-1	CSVGRAQGRDEQYF
TRBV7-9	CASSSGTGYIGELFF
TRBV30	CAQTVAGANVLTF
TRBV5-1	CASSRQADNEKLFF
TRBV10-3	CAISEEGVFNQPQHF
TRBV4-2	CASSQDYSRRSYEQYF
TRBV28	CASSKVGRDDRGNYGYTF
TRBV4-2	CASSQDKGGYEQYF
TRBV5-1	CASSLASGGETQYF
TRBV9	CASSAAFWEGEVNEQFF
TRBV10-3	CAISESASSTDTQYF
TRBV6-1	CASSETADSGNTIYF
TRBV4-3	CASSQVGSGHTDTQYF
TRBV11-2	CASSRQRGGVDTQYF
TRBV6-2/TRBV6-3	CASRPGQVNTEAFF
TRBV7-2	CASSINQGMETQYF
TRBV6-1	CASRGRKNTEAFF
TRBV10-3	CAISESLGAEETQYF
TRBV10-3	CASRLDSTDTQYF
TRBV28	CASRASDGSYEQYF
TRBV29-1	CSVGASGKNTGELFF
TRBV5-5	CASSFPGINEQYF
TRBV6-1	CASSDGTPIRNIQYF
TRBV6-5	CASSYGRSGTEAFF
TRBV5-1	CASSPDRTTDTQYF
TRBV5-1	CASSSGESSYNSPLHF
TRBV13	CATSAGGNTGELFF
TRBV12-3/TRBV12-4	CASSRAADITEAFF
TRBV4-3	CASSQGLAGGVYEQYF
TRBV5-5	CASSVQERVQETQYF
TRBV9	CASSVQGQNSPLHF
TRBV5-1	CASSLRAGTGTDTQYF
TRBV7-9	CASSLRITGGMPRELFF
TRBV5-6	CASSLDNNEQYF
TRBV6-2/TRBV6-3	CASSYGSGATNEQFF
TRBV30	CAWSVSGGGAYEQYF
TRBV7-8	CASSSRTGPIWDQPQHF